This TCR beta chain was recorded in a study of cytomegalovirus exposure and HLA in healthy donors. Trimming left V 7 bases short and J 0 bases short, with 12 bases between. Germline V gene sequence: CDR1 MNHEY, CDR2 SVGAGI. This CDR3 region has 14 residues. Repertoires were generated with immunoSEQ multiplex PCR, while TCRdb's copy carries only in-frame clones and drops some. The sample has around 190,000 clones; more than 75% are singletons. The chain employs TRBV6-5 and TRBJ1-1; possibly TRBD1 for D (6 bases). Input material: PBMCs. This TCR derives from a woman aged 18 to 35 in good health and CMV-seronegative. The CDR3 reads CASKDRTLNTEAFF. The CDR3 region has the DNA TGTGCCAGCAAAGACAGGACCCTGAACACTGAAGCTTTCTTT.